What follows are 9 T cell receptor beta chains derived from one specimen sequenced in a study of spatial heterogeneity in lung cancer. The time point here: sample taken at primary tumor resection. Frozen PBMC, nontumor lung or tumor provided whole RNA, which was sequenced unsorted. TCRdb ran MiXCR on the 5' RACE reads and lists one entry per CDR3 protein. The table includes roughly 13,000 distinct CDR3 sequences, under 4% detected once. The sample here was PBMCs, taken at surgery. The receptors stem from a male donor with early-stage non-small cell lung cancer.

Many counts were recorded for this clonotype. This beta chain is an off-target read within a library intended for alpha chains, so its frequency means little. This chain uses TRBV11-1 with TRBJ2-1, with 8 bases matching TRBD2. Germline V CDR1 and CDR2: SGHAT, FQDESV (reference sequence). The CDR3 totals 15 residues. V shed 2 bases, J shed 9 bases, and the junction held 9 bases outside the gene matches. CDR3: CASSLSSGLVLEQFF. The CDR3 DNA reads TGTGCCAGCAGCTTATCTTCGGGACTAGTTCTTGAGCAGTTCTTC.

This clonotype was seen ten or more times. For a library built for alpha chains, this beta chain is a stray read; little rests on its size. The chain links TRBV6-2 or TRBV6-3 to TRBJ2-1; D may be TRBD1 or TRBD2 (5 bases each). The CDR3 loop spans 13 amino acids. V was cut by 0 bases and J by 6 bases, with 6 bases left in between. Germline assignment: CDR1 MNHEY and CDR2 SVGEGT. The CDR3 loop reads CASSYSRGNEQFF. The CDR3 DNA reads TGTGCCAGCAGTTACTCGAGGGGCAATGAGCAGTTCTTC.

Ten or more counts support this clonotype. Since the library was made to target alpha chains, this beta chain is a stray read and its abundance is not meaningful. The J gene is TRBJ2-7, the V gene TRBV5-1; maybe TRBD1 (6 bases). Deletions cut 5 bases from V and 6 bases from J, with 21 bases between. There are 15 residues in the CDR3. CDR1 and CDR2 (germline): SGHRS, YFSETQ. The CDR3 DNA reads as TGCGCCAGCAGTGCTCAGGGACACGGGGATGCCGAGCAGTACTTC. This encodes CASSAQGHGDAEQYF.

This clonotype was detected many times. As an off-target read in a library built for alpha chains, this beta chain has a frequency of little significance. The chain combines TRBV2 with TRBJ2-7, with 11 nucleotides matching TRBD2. In germline, CDR1 is SNHLY, CDR2 FYNNEI. The V segment lost 6 bases and the J segment 5 bases; nucleotides outside the gene matches: 9. The CDR3 is 15 amino acids. Here the CDR3 DNA reads TGTGCCAGCAGGACCCCCCTAGCGGGAGGTCACGAGCAGTACTTC. It yields the protein CASRTPLAGGHEQYF.

Of note for this clonotype: This beta chain represents an off-target read in a library built for alpha chains; its size is of limited meaning. The chain joins TRBV20-1 to TRBJ2-5, with a tentative D call TRBD1 (5 bases). Germline CDR1 reads DFQATT; CDR2 reads SNEGSKA (reference sequence). CDR3 length: 12 amino acids. The ends were cut back, 3 bases at V and 5 bases at J, with 10 bases in the middle. The CDR3: CSARGQTETQYF. The CDR3 DNA is TGCAGTGCTAGGGGGCAGACTGAGACCCAGTACTTC.

This clonotype has at least ten counts. With the library built for alpha chains, this beta chain is off target and its frequency is not meaningful. V is TRBV15 and J is TRBJ2-7; 9 bases are a match to TRBD2. The germline V gene encodes CDR1 LNHNV and CDR2 YYDKDF (reference sequence). V gave up 6 bases and J gave up 4 bases; unmatched junction bases: 7. The CDR3 extends over 14 amino acids. The CDR3 sequence: CATSAGGPWYEQYF. Written as DNA, the CDR3 is TGTGCCACCAGTGCGGGAGGGCCGTGGTACGAGCAGTACTTC.

Many counts were recorded for this clonotype. This beta chain lies outside the target of a library built for alpha chains; its clone size means little. The rearrangement links TRBV19 to TRBJ2-2; D perhaps matches TRBD2 (5 bases). V was pared by 6 bases and J by 4 bases, with 12 bases between. CDR3 length equals 14 residues. Germline CDR1 and CDR2: LNHDA and SQIVND (reference sequence). CDR3 sequence (DNA): TGTGCCAGTAGGCCACTAGTGCCCACCGGGGAGCTGTTTTTT. Protein sequence: CASRPLVPTGELFF.

In this sample, this clonotype turned up many times. This beta chain came through as a stray read in a library set up for alpha chains, and its size says little. The rearrangement joins TRBV20-1 to TRBJ2-5, with D possibly matching TRBD2 (6 bases). V shed 5 bases and J shed 5 bases, with 15 bases lying between them. Germline V gene lookup returns CDR1 DFQATT and CDR2 SNEGSKA (reference sequence). The CDR3 runs to 13 residues. CDR3 in DNA: TGCAGTGCTGAGAATCCAGCGGGCGAGACCCAGTACTTC. It codes for CSAENPAGETQYF.

As concerns this clonotype: This beta chain represents an off-target read in a library built for alpha chains; its size is of limited meaning. This rearrangement joins TRBV12-3 or TRBV12-4 to TRBJ1-2; D ambiguous. The CDR3 consists of 13 residues. V shed 5 bases and J shed 4 bases, with 11 bases lying between them. The CDR3 DNA follows: TGTGCCAGCAGTCGGGCCGGCATCTATGGCTACACCTTC. Residues: CASSRAGIYGYTF.